This entry describes one T cell receptor beta chain. What it binds is unknown. The table came from immunoSEQ multiplex PCR; TCRdb's copy has only in-frame clones and leaves some out. The sample consists of 75,000 to 100,000 clones, 90% to 95% of them appearing once. This sample was included in a study of OX40 agonist ivuxolimab in advanced cancers. Findings and caveats of the study: Partial responders at 0.1-3.0 mg/kg showed near-lowest clonal expansion.

The sequence was obtained from an adult with an advanced solid tumor such as melanoma, head and neck, liver or kidney cancer. This sample comprised CD4+ or CD8+ T cells sorted from blood, obtained in a trial of the OX40 agonist ivuxolimab.

This CDR3 is CASSPSGERVFNEQFF. The CDR3 DNA reads TGTGCCAGCAGCCCCTCCGGGGAGCGAGTATTCAATGAGCAGTTCTTC. The chain carries TRBV5-8 and TRBJ2-1; the D gene is possibly TRBD2 (5 bases). Per the germline V gene, CDR1 is SGHTS and CDR2 is YDEGEE. The CDR3 runs 16 residues. V was clipped by 4 bases and J by 6 bases, with 20 bases between them.